One sample yielded the 30 T cell receptor beta chains listed below, sequenced in a study of preoperative IRX-2 immunotherapy in early breast cancer. This table comes from immunoSEQ multiplex PCR, and its TCRdb copy is limited to in-frame clones, with some not included. This sample has 39,000 or so clones, with around 77% found just once. Treatment noted: preoperative locoregional IRX-2 cytokine immunotherapy. This sample comprised tumor tissue, obtained after IRX-2 immunotherapy. The receptors here all came from a human donor with breast cancer.

This chain uses TRBV6-8 with TRBJ2-1; D unresolved. In germline, CDR1 is MNHGY, CDR2 SAAAGT. CDR3 size: 13 residues. The germline V and J ends were trimmed by 7 bases and 4 bases, with 11 bases remaining between them. The CDR3 nucleotides read TGTGCCAGCACTGCCGGCTATTACAATGAGCAGTTCTTC. Its translation is CASTAGYYNEQFF.

V gene TRBV23-1 combines with J gene TRBJ2-2; TRBD1 might be the D (6 bases). TRBV23-1 is an ORF; its function is uncertain. The length of the CDR3 is 13 residues. Trimming stripped 8 bases from V and 5 bases from J, with 12 bases between. As DNA, the CDR3 is TGCGCCAGCGGAACAGGGAGAACCGGGGAGCTGTTTTTT. Its translation: CASGTGRTGELFF.

The chain couples TRBV6-8 to TRBJ2-7; D may be TRBD1 (5 bases). The CDR3 is 13 amino acids. V was pared by 9 bases and J by 3 bases, with 15 bases between. Germline V gene lookup returns CDR1 MNHGY and CDR2 SAAAGT. CDR3 in DNA: TGTGCCAGTCTCAGGGAAGTGGTCTACGAGCAGTACTTC. It encodes CASLREVVYEQYF.

Judged by abundance, this clone is medium-sized. The chain joins TRBV7-1 to TRBJ2-7; D gene uncertain. TRBV7-1 is treated as an ORF (open reading frame) with a function not yet certain. The ends were cut back, 5 bases at V and 3 bases at J, with 11 bases in the middle. The CDR3 is 13 residues long. In DNA, the CDR3 is TGTGCCAGCAGCATTGCACCCCGCTACGAGCAGTACTTC. As protein: CASSIAPRYEQYF.

V and J are TRBV19 and TRBJ1-2, with D perhaps TRBD1 (6 bases). The CDR3 is made up of 14 amino acids. Per the germline V gene, CDR1 is LNHDA and CDR2 is SQIVND (reference sequence). The V end was cut by 5 bases, the J end by 4 bases, with 14 bases between. The CDR3 DNA is TGTGCCAGTAGTGGGCAGGGGAAAAGCTATGGCTACACCTTC. It codes for CASSGQGKSYGYTF.

The V and J genes are TRBV1 and TRBJ2-1. TRBV1 is a listed pseudogene. CDR3 length: 16 residues. The CDR3 protein is CASRQEVGSSYNEQFF. CDR3 coding DNA: TGCGCCAGCAGACAAGAGGTGGGTAGCTCCTACAATGAGCAGTTCTTC.

The V call is TRBV10-2, the J call TRBJ2-3; TRBD2 agrees at 8 bases. CDR1 is WSHSY and CDR2 is SAAADI in the germline V gene. The CDR3 extends over 13 amino acids. V shed 10 bases and J 6 bases; nucleotides not matched to a gene: 9. For the CDR3, the DNA is TGCGCCACTACGACTAGCGTTCGGGATACGCAGTATTTT. Protein sequence: CATTTSVRDTQYF.

This chain links TRBV18 with TRBJ2-1; 9 bases match TRBD2. CDR1 and CDR2 (germline): KGHSH, LQKENI. V dropped 3 bases and J dropped 8; count of bases not matched to a gene: 8. The CDR3 has 15 residues. CDR3 nucleotides: TGTGCCAGCTCACCGCGCGGGAGGGCCGTCGATGAGCAGTTCTTC. This codes for CASSPRGRAVDEQFF.

This chain joins TRBV6-8 and TRBJ1-6; TRBD1 aligns across 9 bases. CDR1 and CDR2 (germline): MNHGY, SAAAGT. V gave up 1 base and J gave up 10 bases; unmatched junction bases: 8. This CDR3 contains 16 residues. The CDR3 DNA reads TGTGCCAGCAGTTACTACGCCTGGGACAGGGACTCACCCCTCCACTTT. Its protein is CASSYYAWDRDSPLHF.

This sequence joins TRBV6-8 and TRBJ2-5; possible D gene TRBD1, 5 bases. CDR1 is MNHGY, CDR2 SAAAGT, per germline. The CDR3 loop spans 14 amino acids. Between the trimmed V and J ends, which lost 0 bases and 5 bases, there was a span of 10 bases. As DNA, the CDR3 is TGTGCCAGCAGTTACTCGATAGGGGCCGAGACCCAGTACTTC. This sequence encodes CASSYSIGAETQYF.

The V gene is TRBV6-8, the J gene TRBJ1-2, with TRBD1 matching 7 bases. The CDR3 runs to 13 residues. CDR1 and CDR2 from the germline V gene are MNHGY and SAAAGT. With V trimmed by 7 bases and J by 7 bases, 9 bases remained unmatched. This CDR3 reads CASTIQGGLGYTF. For the CDR3, the DNA is TGTGCCAGCACAATTCAGGGGGGCCTTGGCTACACCTTC.

This clone showed up just a few times. The chain's CDR3 is CASSATSARTDTQYF. DNA for the CDR3: TGTGCCAGCAGTGCCACTAGCGCTCGCACAGATACGCAGTATTTT. This chain links TRBV6-8 with TRBJ2-3; TRBD2 matches at 7 bases. This CDR3 is built from 15 residues. Per the germline V gene, CDR1 is MNHGY and CDR2 is SAAAGT. V was clipped by 5 bases and J by 1 base; unmatched bases: 6.

This chain links TRBV18 with TRBJ2-7; no reliable D call. This CDR3 has 14 residues. Germline CDR1 and CDR2: KGHSH and LQKENI. With 0 bases removed from V and 2 bases from J, the gap between germline ends came to 8 bases. The CDR3 spells CASSPPSRPYEQYF. The CDR3 nucleotides are TGTGCCAGCTCACCACCATCGAGGCCCTACGAGCAGTACTTC.

This clone appeared once. The chain has TRBV18 and TRBJ1-3; 9 bases are shared with TRBD1. V shed 3 bases, J shed 5 bases, and the junction held 8 bases outside the gene matches. Germline CDR1 reads KGHSH; CDR2 reads LQKENI. The CDR3 spans 16 residues. This CDR3 reads CASSPFQTGGRNTIYF. CDR3 DNA sequence: TGTGCCAGCTCACCCTTCCAGACAGGGGGTAGAAACACCATATATTTT. Together with reference TRBV18 and TRBJ1-3, the CDR3 gives the full variable domain: NAGVMQNPRHLVRRRGQEARLRCSPMKGHSHVYWYRQLPEEGLKFMVYLQKENIIDESGMPKERFSAEFPKEGPSILRIQQVVRGDSAAYFCASSPFQTGGRNTIYFGEGSWLTVV.

The CDR3: CSVDGVGTSESYEQYF. As DNA, the CDR3 is TGCAGCGTTGACGGGGTGGGGACTAGCGAATCCTACGAGCAGTACTTC. The rearrangement uses TRBV29-1 and TRBJ2-7, with 10 bases identical to TRBD2. J lost 1 base, V lost 3 bases, and 9 bases had no gene match. The germline CDR1 and CDR2 sequences are SQVTM and ANQGSEA. The CDR3 consists of 16 residues.

This clone appeared a single time. The CDR3 region has the DNA TGTGCCAGCAGTTACTCCCTACTAGCAGATACGCAGTATTTT. Its translation: CASSYSLLADTQYF. J is TRBJ2-3 and V is TRBV6-8, with TRBD2 as a possible D gene (5 bases). Germline values: CDR1 MNHGY, CDR2 SAAAGT. The CDR3 has 14 residues. Trimming pared 0 bases from V and 4 bases from J, leaving 8 bases between.

The chain recombines TRBV30 with TRBJ1-5; no clear D. CDR1 and CDR2 from the germline V gene are GTSNPN and SVGIG (reference sequence). The ends were cut back, 2 bases at V and 4 bases at J, with 9 bases in the middle. This CDR3 comprises 13 residues. The CDR3 loop reads CAWSPSFNQPQHF. The CDR3 DNA follows: TGTGCCTGGAGTCCCAGCTTTAATCAGCCCCAGCATTTT.

This chain connects TRBV7-6 to TRBJ2-3; 10 bases fit TRBD2. The ends lost 5 bases at V and 7 bases at J; junction bases unmatched: 15. Germline V gene lookup returns CDR1 SGHVS and CDR2 FNYEAQ. The CDR3 has 17 residues. The CDR3 region has the DNA TGTGCCAGCAGCCGAAATGGCCTAGCGGGAGTGAGGTATACGCAGTATTTT. This encodes CASSRNGLAGVRYTQYF.

The chain combines TRBV6-7 with TRBJ1-2, with D perhaps matching TRBD1 (5 bases). TRBV6-7 is treated as an ORF (open reading frame) with a function not yet certain. CDR3 length: 16 residues. Trimming removed 5 bases at V and 0 bases at J, with 16 bases between. DNA of the CDR3: TGTGCCAGCAGTGAAACGAGGGGACGGGCTAACTATGGCTACACCTTC. Its translation is CASSETRGRANYGYTF.

This rearrangement joins TRBV2 to TRBJ1-1; D gene uncertain. CDR1 and CDR2 from the germline V gene are SNHLY and FYNNEI. Deletions cut 0 bases from V and 4 bases from J, with 18 bases between. CDR3 length equals 17 residues. CDR3 bases: TGTGCCAGCAGTGAAGCCTCTTGGACCGGTAAGAGCACTGAAGCTTTCTTT. This sequence encodes CASSEASWTGKSTEAFF.

This clone came up once. The CDR3 reads CASSLAGTAYSNQPQHF. The CDR3 nucleotides are TGTGCCAGCAGCTTAGCCGGGACAGCTTATAGCAATCAGCCCCAGCATTTT. The chain has TRBV7-1 and TRBJ1-5; 7 nucleotides agree with TRBD1. TRBV7-1 is an ORF; its function is uncertain. The CDR3 consists of 17 residues. The J segment lost 0 bases and the V segment lost 4 bases, leaving 9 bases of the junction unmatched.

This clone was detected once. V is TRBV6-8 and J is TRBJ2-3, with TRBD2 matching over 11 bases. Germline CDR1 reads MNHGY; CDR2 reads SAAAGT. This CDR3 is 16 amino acids long. With V trimmed by 5 bases and J by 3 bases, 7 bases remained unmatched. The CDR3 sequence is CASSVSSGGPTDTQYF. In DNA form, the CDR3 reads TGTGCCAGCAGTGTATCTAGCGGGGGGCCGACAGATACGCAGTATTTT.

J is TRBJ2-2 and V is TRBV6-4, with D possibly matching TRBD1 (5 bases). Looked up from germline, CDR1 is MRHNA and CDR2 is SNTAGT. There are 13 residues in the CDR3. Trimming cost V 7 bases and J 2 bases, with 8 bases left between them. The CDR3 is CASITGNTGELFF. The CDR3 nucleotides read TGTGCCAGCATAACAGGAAACACCGGGGAGCTGTTTTTT.

This sequence joins TRBV11-3 and TRBJ1-3; D gene uncertain. Deletions cut 2 bases from V and 2 bases from J, with 19 bases between. The CDR3 has 18 amino acids. In germline, CDR1 is SGHNT, CDR2 YENEEA. The CDR3 bases are TGTGCCAGCAGCTTACGAGGTCAGATGGACGTGACTGGAAACACCATATATTTT. This translates into CASSLRGQMDVTGNTIYF.

The chain joins TRBV19 to TRBJ2-2; 7 nucleotides agree with TRBD2. This CDR3 is 15 amino acids long. V gave up 3 bases and J gave up 4 bases; unmatched junction bases: 5. CDR1 and CDR2 from the germline V gene are LNHDA and SQIVND (reference sequence). The CDR3 loop is CASSIGGRGTGELFF. For the CDR3, the DNA is TGTGCCAGTAGTATTGGGGGGAGGGGCACCGGGGAGCTGTTTTTT.

This clone showed up just once. Coverage ceases 1 residue before the CDR3 finishes, and the germline J gene fills in the end. The V call is TRBV6-1, the J call TRBJ2-3, with unresolved D. Germline lookup yields CDR1 MNHNS and CDR2 SASEGT. The V end lost 0 bases, the J end lost 1 base, and 8 bases lay between the germline ends. The CDR3 is 15 amino acids. The DNA read from the CDR3 is TGTGCCAGCAGTGAAGCGCTGACGGGCACAGATACGCAGTAT. Translating gives CASSEALTGTDTQY. The whole CDR3 sequence is CASSEALTGTDTQYF.

The V call is TRBV12-5, the J call TRBJ1-4; D unclear. CDR1 LGHNT and CDR2 FRNRAP come from the germline V gene. The V gene lost 4 bases and the J gene lost 4 bases, with 13 bases spanning the gap. The CDR3 covers 15 residues. The CDR3 loop reads CASGSRQAGNEKLFF. The DNA for the CDR3 is TGTGCTAGTGGTTCCCGGCAGGCGGGTAATGAAAAACTGTTTTTT. The variable domain in full, with the rest retrieved from reference TRBV12-5 and TRBJ1-4, is DARVTQTPRHKVTEMGQEVTMRCQPILGHNTVFWYRQTMMQGLELLAYFRNRAPLDDSGMPKDRFSAEMPDATLATLKIQPSEPRDSAVYFCASGSRQAGNEKLFFGSGTQLSVL.

This clone was detected only a few times. The gene calls are TRBV14 and TRBJ1-1; TRBD1 aligns across 9 bases. Per the germline V gene, CDR1 is SGHDN and CDR2 is FVKESK. The length of the CDR3 is 13 residues. The V and J ends lost 5 bases and 11 bases, in that order; junction bases with no gene match: 9. This chain's CDR3 is CASSGTGLSRAFF. The CDR3 nucleotides are TGTGCCAGCAGCGGGACAGGGCTCTCTCGGGCTTTCTTT.

The genes are TRBV11-3 and TRBJ1-4; 7 nucleotides agree with TRBD1. Per germline, CDR1 SGHNT and CDR2 YENEEA. After removal of 5 bases from V and 5 bases from J, the junction contained 8 bases not matched to a gene. The CDR3 spans 15 residues. The DNA for the CDR3 is TGTGCCAGCAGCCGGAACAGGGGCCCAAATGAAAAACTGTTTTTT. Its protein product is CASSRNRGPNEKLFF.

The rearrangement links TRBV11-3 to TRBJ1-2; D uncertain. The CDR3 extends over 14 amino acids. The germline V and J ends were trimmed by 2 bases and 4 bases, with 11 bases remaining between them. Germline CDR1 and CDR2: SGHNT and YENEEA. The CDR3 DNA is TGTGCCAGCAGCTTAACCTCCAGTGTCTATGGCTACACCTTC. Protein product: CASSLTSSVYGYTF.